This T cell receptor (beta chain) is drawn from a study of T-cell reconstitution after alpha-beta-depleted transplantation in children. Overall study findings and caveats: Some patients owed their high day-60 TCRbeta diversity to surviving recipient T cells and thymic progenitors. At one year after transplant, newly produced T cells mostly accounted for T-cell counts and diversity. Approximately two months post-transplant, alpha-beta T cells reportedly originated from several hundred expanded graft clones.

The TCRbeta library was prepared with unique molecular identifiers. Each CDR3 protein gets one entry after TCRdb re-called the PCR reads with MiXCR. Of some 450,000 distinct CDR3 sequences listed, approximately 41% are singletons. Germline V lookup: CDR1 SGHTA, CDR2 FQGNSA. CDR3 length: 16 residues. The V gene lost 3 bases and the J gene lost 5 bases, with 18 bases spanning the gap. A few counts support this clonotype. Its antigen is still unknown. This receptor was taken from a girl aged 2 to 9 with aplastic anemia, due to receive a stem cell transplant. This material consisted of PBMCs, taken before TCRalphabeta/CD19-depleted stem cell transplant. The chain recombines TRBV7-2 with TRBJ2-3; D is tentatively TRBD1 or TRBD2 (5 bases each). This chain's CDR3 is CASSFSAGARGDTQYF. The CDR3 bases are TGTGCCAGCAGCTTCTCGGCGGGCGCAAGGGGAGATACGCAGTATTTT.